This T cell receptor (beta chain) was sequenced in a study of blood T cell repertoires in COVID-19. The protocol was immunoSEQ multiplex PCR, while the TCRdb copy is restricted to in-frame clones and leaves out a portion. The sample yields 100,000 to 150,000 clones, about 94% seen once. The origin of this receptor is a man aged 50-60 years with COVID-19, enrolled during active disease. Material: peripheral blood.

CDR3 in DNA: TGTGCCATCGGGGGGGGGCCACGCATCTATGGCTACACCTTC. It specifies CAIGGGPRIYGYTF. The chain links TRBV10-3 to TRBJ1-2; possible D gene TRBD1, 6 bases. This CDR3 is 14 amino acids long. Germline values: CDR1 ENHRY, CDR2 SYGVKD. V was clipped by 8 bases and J by 4 bases, with 17 bases between them.